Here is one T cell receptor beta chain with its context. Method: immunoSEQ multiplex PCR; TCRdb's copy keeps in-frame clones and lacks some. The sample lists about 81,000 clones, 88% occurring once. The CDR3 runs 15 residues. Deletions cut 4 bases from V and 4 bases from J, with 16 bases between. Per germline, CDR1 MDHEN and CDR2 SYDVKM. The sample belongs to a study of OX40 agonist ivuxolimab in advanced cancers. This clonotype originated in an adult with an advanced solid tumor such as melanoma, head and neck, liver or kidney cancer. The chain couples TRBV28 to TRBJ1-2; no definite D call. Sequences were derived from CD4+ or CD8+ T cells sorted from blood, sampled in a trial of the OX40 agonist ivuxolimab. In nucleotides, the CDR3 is TGTGCCAGCAGTTCCCAAACCTTCCCGGTCTATGGCTACACCTTC. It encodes CASSSQTFPVYGYTF.